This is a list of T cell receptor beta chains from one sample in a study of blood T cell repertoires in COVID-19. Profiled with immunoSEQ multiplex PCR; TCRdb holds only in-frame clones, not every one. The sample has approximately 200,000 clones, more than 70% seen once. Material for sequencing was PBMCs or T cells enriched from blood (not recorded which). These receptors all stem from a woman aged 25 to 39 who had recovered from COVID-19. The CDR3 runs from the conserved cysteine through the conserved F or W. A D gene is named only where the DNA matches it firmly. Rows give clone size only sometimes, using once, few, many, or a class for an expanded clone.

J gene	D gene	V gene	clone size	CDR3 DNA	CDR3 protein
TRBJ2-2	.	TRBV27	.	TGTGCCAGCAGTTTAGGGGGGGCGAGGGGGGACACCGGGGAGCTGTTTTTT	CASSLGGARGDTGELFF
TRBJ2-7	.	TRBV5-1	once	TGCGCCAGCAGCTTGGGGAGGGAAGGGTACGAGCAGTACTTC	CASSLGREGYEQYF
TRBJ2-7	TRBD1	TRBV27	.	TGTGCCAGCAGTCCCGGACAGGGAGCCTACGAGCAGTACTTC	CASSPGQGAYEQYF
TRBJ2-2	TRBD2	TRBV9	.	TGTGCCAGCAGCGTCGACCTGACTAGCGCCGGGGAGCTGTTTTTT	CASSVDLTSAGELFF
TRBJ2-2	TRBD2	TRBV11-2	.	TGTGCCAGCAGCTTCAGAGCGGGGGACACCGGGGAGCTGTTTTTT	CASSFRAGDTGELFF
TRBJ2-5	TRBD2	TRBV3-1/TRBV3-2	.	TGTGCCAGCAGCCAAGTGGGTCTAGCGGGAGGAGCGGAGACCCAGTACTTC	CASSQVGLAGGAETQYF
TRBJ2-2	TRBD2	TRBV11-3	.	TGTGCCAGCAGCATAGGGACTAGCGGGAACACCGGGGAGCTGTTTTTT	CASSIGTSGNTGELFF
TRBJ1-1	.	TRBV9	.	TGTGCCAGCAGCGCAGATCGCACTCCGGAGGCTTTCTTT	CASSADRTPEAFF
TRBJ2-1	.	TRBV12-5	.	TGTGCTAGTGGCATTGGAGGGAGCTCCTACAATGAGCAGTTCTTC	CASGIGGSSYNEQFF
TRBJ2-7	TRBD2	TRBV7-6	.	TGTGCCAGCAGCCGCGGGACTACCCTAAACTACGAGCAGTACTTC	CASSRGTTLNYEQYF
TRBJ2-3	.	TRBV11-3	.	TGTGCCAGCAGCTCAGACGCAGATACGCAGTATTTT	CASSSDADTQYF
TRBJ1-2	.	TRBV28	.	TGTGCCAGCAGTTTCGGGGGGAGAGATGGCTACACCTTC	CASSFGGRDGYTF
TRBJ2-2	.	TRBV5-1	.	TGCGCCAGCAAAGGAGCCCAGGGGCTAGCGGCGAACACCGGGGAGCTGTTTTTT	CASKGAQGLAANTGELFF
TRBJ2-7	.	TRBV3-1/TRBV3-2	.	TGTGCCAGCAGCCCACGGGGACTCGAGCAGTACTTC	CASSPRGLEQYF
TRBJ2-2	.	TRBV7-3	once	TGTGCCAGCAGCTTAAGTCTTACGAACACCGGGGAGCTGTTTTTT	CASSLSLTNTGELFF
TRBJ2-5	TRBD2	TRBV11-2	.	TGTGCCAGCAGCTTTCGACTAGCAGAAGAGACCCAGTACTTC	CASSFRLAEETQYF